Listed below are T cell receptor beta chains from one sample, sequenced in a study of T cells after posttransplantation cyclophosphamide. This table comes from immunoSEQ multiplex PCR, and its TCRdb copy is limited to in-frame clones, with some not included. The sample was found to contain 30,000 to 35,000 clones, and every one recurs. The material sequenced was PBMCs. All receptors come from a woman aged 25 to 39 in good health and a related stem cell transplant donor. CDR3s include the opening cysteine and the closing phenylalanine or tryptophan.

v_gene: TRBV7-2
j_gene: TRBJ1-4
CDR3aa: CASSREGRGNEKLFF

v_gene: TRBV9
j_gene: TRBJ1-1
CDR3aa: CASSVGAMNTEAFF

v_gene: TRBV9
j_gene: TRBJ2-2
CDR3aa: CASTVGQNTGELFF

v_gene: TRBV19
j_gene: TRBJ2-1
CDR3aa: CASSIGSQGPYNEQFF

v_gene: TRBV6-4
j_gene: TRBJ1-5
CDR3aa: CASSEAGGNQPQHF

v_gene: TRBV4-3
j_gene: TRBJ2-1
CDR3aa: CASSPHTYNEQFF

v_gene: TRBV27
j_gene: TRBJ2-5
CDR3aa: CASSWAGDQETQYF

v_gene: TRBV4-3
j_gene: TRBJ2-7
CDR3aa: CASSQDSQSRYEQYF

v_gene: TRBV28
j_gene: TRBJ1-3
CDR3aa: CASSFGRSSNTIYF

v_gene: TRBV4-2
j_gene: TRBJ2-2
CDR3aa: CASSQEGLMNTGELFF

v_gene: TRBV6-2/TRBV6-3
j_gene: TRBJ2-3
CDR3aa: CASSGLAGGDTQYF

v_gene: TRBV4-3
j_gene: TRBJ2-3
CDR3aa: CASSQEAQVLTDTQYF

v_gene: TRBV12-3/TRBV12-4
j_gene: TRBJ1-6
CDR3aa: CASMTGWDSPLHF

v_gene: TRBV5-1
j_gene: TRBJ2-2
CDR3aa: CASSLSGGGTGELFF

v_gene: TRBV29-1
j_gene: TRBJ2-2
CDR3aa: CSVDPGVGASAGELFF

v_gene: TRBV14
j_gene: TRBJ2-7
CDR3aa: CASSQEAGTRGYEQYF